These T cell receptor beta chains were read from a single sample in a study of blood T cell repertoires in COVID-19. Produced via immunoSEQ multiplex PCR; TCRdb's table is partial and in-frame only. In the table there are about 130,000 clones, 75% to 90% of which are singletons. Source material: PBMCs or T cells enriched from blood (not recorded which). The receptor set was obtained from a man younger than 45 who had recovered from COVID-19. Each CDR3 is given with its conserved first and last residue. A D gene is named only where the DNA matches it firmly. Expanded clones are given a class, and other clones once, few, many or no size at all.

TRBV7-9	-	TRBD2	TRBJ2-5	TGTGCCAGCAGCTTATTCCTAGCGGGAGGGCGAGAGACCCAGTACTTC	CASSLFLAGGRETQYF
TRBV5-1	-	-	TRBJ1-2	TGCGCCAGCAGCTTGACCCGCGCCCCGGATGGCTACACCTTC	CASSLTRAPDGYTF
TRBV6-6	-	TRBD2	TRBJ2-5	TGTGCCAGCAGTTATCCTAGCGGGGGGAGTGAGACCCAGTACTTC	CASSYPSGGSETQYF
TRBV7-6	-	-	TRBJ2-2	TGTGCCAGCAGCTTAGCCCCCGGGGTCGGCGGGGAGCTGTTTTTT	CASSLAPGVGGELFF
TRBV5-1	-	TRBD2	TRBJ2-3	TGCGCCAGCACCACCGGGGGGGCCGGCACAGATACGCAGTATTTT	CASTTGGAGTDTQYF
TRBV18	-	TRBD1	TRBJ1-2	TGTGCCAGCTCACCGGGGACAGGGTCGAACTATTATGGCTACACCTTC	CASSPGTGSNYYGYTF
TRBV25-1	-	-	TRBJ2-6	TGTGCCAGCAGCCCTTTAGGAGGCAGCTCTGGGGCCAACGTCCTGACTTTC	CASSPLGGSSGANVLTF
TRBV7-2	-	TRBD2	TRBJ2-1	TGTGCCAGCAGCTTACGCGCTAGCGGGGGGAACAATGAGCAGTTCTTC	CASSLRASGGNNEQFF
TRBV7-9	-	-	TRBJ2-1	TGTGCCAGCTTTAGACTAGGCTACAATGAGCAGTTCTTC	CASFRLGYNEQFF
TRBV10-3	-	-	TRBJ1-4	TGTGCCATCAGTGAGTCAGGCAGGGGATCGTCTGATGAAAAACTGTTTTTT	CAISESGRGSSDEKLFF
TRBV5-6	-	TRBD1	TRBJ1-2	TGTGCCAGCAGCTACCGGGACAGGGGGCGTTTTGGCTACACCTTC	CASSYRDRGRFGYTF
TRBV2	-	-	TRBJ1-1	TGTGCCAGCAGTGCGGCAGGTGTGAACACTGAAGCTTTCTTT	CASSAAGVNTEAFF
TRBV11-1	-	TRBD1	TRBJ1-1	TGTGCCAGCAGCTTAGCTGGGACAGGATATGAAGCTTTCTTT	CASSLAGTGYEAFF
TRBV6-1	-	-	TRBJ2-7	TGTGCCAGCAGTGAAGGGAGGGTTTCTTCCCACGAGCAGTACTTC	CASSEGRVSSHEQYF
TRBV11-2	-	-	TRBJ2-3	TGTGCCAGCACAGTCGGAGGAACGCAGTATTTT	CASTVGGTQYF
TRBV4-1	-	TRBD1	TRBJ1-1	TGCGCCAGCAGCTCAGGGGGCCTCACTGAAGCTTTCTTT	CASSSGGLTEAFF
TRBV5-1	-	-	TRBJ2-2	TGCGCCAGCAGCTTTGGGACTCTCGGGGAGCTGTTTTTT	CASSFGTLGELFF
TRBV27	-	TRBD2	TRBJ2-1	TGTGCCAGCAGGGGGACTAGCGGCATCTCCTACAATGAGCAGTTCTTC	CASRGTSGISYNEQFF
TRBV29-1	-	-	TRBJ1-1	TGCAGCGTTGAGGGACTACAGGGTACTGAAGCTTTCTTT	CSVEGLQGTEAFF
TRBV5-6	once	-	TRBJ1-3	TGTGCCAGCAGCTTGGGGTTGAGCTCTGGAAACACCATATATTTT	CASSLGLSSGNTIYF
TRBV5-4	-	-	TRBJ2-5	TGTGCCAGCAGCCCGACAGGGGGGGGTAGCGGGAAAGAGACCCAGTACTTC	CASSPTGGGSGKETQYF
TRBV19	-	-	TRBJ1-2	TGTGCCAGTAGTATTCAAAAGGGAGGGGATGGCTACACCTTC	CASSIQKGGDGYTF
TRBV10-1	-	-	TRBJ2-2	TGCGCCAGCAGTGAGGACTACGTCACCGGGGAGCTGTTTTTT	CASSEDYVTGELFF
TRBV30	-	TRBD1	TRBJ1-1	TGTGCCTGGACGGCCCCTGGGGGACAGGGGTTCTTT	CAWTAPGGQGFF
TRBV5-1	-	-	TRBJ1-1	TGCGCCAGCAGCATAAACCCAGGGTATGGGGAAGCTTTCTTT	CASSINPGYGEAFF
TRBV7-2	-	-	TRBJ1-2	TGTGCCAGCAGCTTACCTCGGGCCAGAGGGGGCTACACCTTC	CASSLPRARGGYTF
TRBV5-1	once	-	TRBJ2-6	TGCGCCAGCAGCTTGGGGCAGGGTGGCGGGGCCAACGTCCTGACTTTC	CASSLGQGGGANVLTF
TRBV18	once	TRBD2	TRBJ2-7	TGTGCCAGCTCACCTCTAGCGGCTGCTGCGGGCGAGCAGTACTTC	CASSPLAAAAGEQYF
TRBV7-9	-	-	TRBJ1-5	TGTGCCAGCAGCTTAGACAGTAGCAATCAGCCCCAGCATTTT	CASSLDSSNQPQHF
TRBV2	-	-	TRBJ1-1	TGTGCCAGCAGTGAGGCAGGGCTTGGTACTGAAGCTTTCTTT	CASSEAGLGTEAFF
TRBV9	-	-	TRBJ1-3	TGTGCCAGCGGGACAATAGGAAACACCATATATTTT	CASGTIGNTIYF
TRBV5-6	-	TRBD1	TRBJ2-2	TGTGCCAGCAGCTTGGAGGGACAGTTGAAAAGCGGGGAGCTGTTTTTT	CASSLEGQLKSGELFF
TRBV2	-	TRBD1	TRBJ1-2	TGTGCCAGCGGGGAGACAGGGGGCTATGGCTACACCTTC	CASGETGGYGYTF
TRBV2	-	TRBD1	TRBJ1-4	TGTGCCAGCAGACTGACAGGGGGGCCTCCAGAAAAACTGTTTTTT	CASRLTGGPPEKLFF
TRBV5-1	-	-	TRBJ2-7	TGCGCCAGCAACGAACCCGGGAGCTCCTACGAGCAGTACTTC	CASNEPGSSYEQYF
TRBV29-1	-	-	TRBJ1-1	TGCAGCGTTGGAACAGGGACGAACACTGAAGCTTTCTTT	CSVGTGTNTEAFF
TRBV4-1	-	TRBD2	TRBJ2-5	TGCGCCAGCAGCCAATCCCTAGCGGCCTACGGAAGGGGAGAGACCCAGTACTTC	CASSQSLAAYGRGETQYF
TRBV3-1/TRBV3-2	once	TRBD1	TRBJ2-5	TGTGCCAGCAGCCAAGACAGGGGGCTAGGGGCCCAGTACTTC	CASSQDRGLGAQYF
TRBV29-1	-	-	TRBJ1-1	TGCAGCGTTGGGGAGGTATCCACTGAAGCTTTCTTT	CSVGEVSTEAFF
TRBV5-1	-	-	TRBJ1-1	TGCGCCAGCAGCTCCTTCCAGAGGTCGATGAACACTGAAGCTTTCTTT	CASSSFQRSMNTEAFF
TRBV27	-	TRBD1	TRBJ1-2	TGTGCCAGCAGGGGGGGGACAGGGTCCCGCTATGGCTACACCTTC	CASRGGTGSRYGYTF
TRBV6-5	-	-	TRBJ1-6	TGTGCCAGCGGGAGGGGGACAAACGACAATTCACCCCTCCACTTT	CASGRGTNDNSPLHF
TRBV10-2	-	-	TRBJ2-3	TGCGCCAGCAGTCCTCAGGGGGATACGCAGTATTTT	CASSPQGDTQYF
TRBV6-6	-	-	TRBJ2-7	TGTGCCAGCAGTTACTCCAGTACAAACTACGAGCAGTACTTC	CASSYSSTNYEQYF